Here is one T cell receptor beta chain with its context. The sample originates from a study of blood T cell repertoires in COVID-19. About the research overall: Acute and convalescent COVID-19 samples came from the United States, Italy and Spain. T cells, B-cell-depleted T cells, or PBMCs provided the cDNA or gDNA that served as material.

Original analysis: For nucleated cells, counts were estimated from reference gene primer amplification. Produced via immunoSEQ multiplex PCR; TCRdb's table is partial and in-frame only. The DNA gave D and trimming, while V, J and clone size come from that table. The sample shows roughly 150,000 clones, about four fifths of them seen only once. This CDR3 is 13 amino acids long. V was trimmed by 6 bases and J by 10 bases, leaving 18 bases between them. Germline loops: CDR1 MNHEY, CDR2 SVGAGI. Assignment of participants to cohorts was predicated upon participant-reported clinical history. Sample: PBMCs or T cells enriched from blood (not recorded which). The TCR originated in a man in his 60s who had recovered from COVID-19. This chain links TRBV6-5 with TRBJ1-2; D unclear. DNA of the CDR3: TGTGCCAGCAGCTCCATAGCCTCGGGTGTCTACACCTTC. It is translated as CASSSIASGVYTF.